This note documents a single T cell receptor (delta chain) sequence. Its antigen target is currently unknown. A much larger clone is a single base away; this may be a read error. Sequencer: Illumina MiSeq. In TCRdb, clones were called once more from the public reads by CATT, and rows of identical DNA were later combined. The sample contains fewer than 8,500 delta-chain clones, approximately 1.5% of them found a single time. The ten largest clones capture 7% to 10% of the sample. This specimen belongs to a study of gamma-delta chains in newborns, infants, children (dated by TCRdb to about 2019). For the study in its entirety: According to the study title, microbial exposure causes polyclonal expansion of innate gammadelta T cells right after birth. How innate gammadelta T cell populations in human newborns were shaped by microbial exposure immediately after birth was investigated in the study.

The sequenced sample was blood. The TCR comes from a child who was a newborn, infant or young child, either healthy, febrile or measles-vaccinated (not recorded which).

The nucleotide sequence reads as follows: TGTGCTCTTGGGGGACTCACCCCCTTCCTACCGGGGGACAGGTCACCGTTCACCGATAAACTCATCTTT. It encodes CALGGLTPFLPGDRSPFTDKLIF. Recombination joined TRDV1 with TRDJ1, with TRDD2 identical over 9 junction bases. Reading the germline V gene gives CDR1 TSWWSYY and CDR2 QGS. The CDR3, cysteine through phenylalanine, is 23 amino acids long. Only the CDR3 DNA stays, 69 bases, in frame from base 1. Clipping removes 4 bases from V and 1 base from J, with 28 as the unmatched junction base count.